This T cell receptor beta chain was obtained from a study of chemoradiotherapy in HPV16-positive cancers. On the study more broadly: Candidate HPV-specific clones and shared TCR motifs came from a couple of HPV16-positive patients. Findings and limits, study-wide: Candidate HPV-specific clones and E7-related TCR motifs grew in tumor during treatment. Better recurrence-free survival went with HPV-responsive T-cell expansion in HPV16-positive patients.

TCRdb's copy holds only in-frame clones and misses some; the assay was immunoSEQ multiplex PCR. This table has 2,000 to 3,000 clones, 60% to 80% appearing once. CDR3 length equals 11 residues. Trimming stripped 8 bases from V and 8 bases from J, with 12 bases between. From germline, CDR1 is MNHNS and CDR2 SASEGT. Repeated repertoire sampling spanned the course of chemoradiotherapy. With respect to this clone: No antigen is known for it.

Sequenced here: tumor tissue, sampled from a patient who underwent chemoradiotherapy. The V call is TRBV6-1, the J call TRBJ1-1; D is unclear. The receptor comes from a human donor with HPV-associated anogenital cancer. The CDR3 region has the DNA TGTGCCAGCCTAGGCGGACTGGAAGCTTTCTTT. It is translated as CASLGGLEAFF.